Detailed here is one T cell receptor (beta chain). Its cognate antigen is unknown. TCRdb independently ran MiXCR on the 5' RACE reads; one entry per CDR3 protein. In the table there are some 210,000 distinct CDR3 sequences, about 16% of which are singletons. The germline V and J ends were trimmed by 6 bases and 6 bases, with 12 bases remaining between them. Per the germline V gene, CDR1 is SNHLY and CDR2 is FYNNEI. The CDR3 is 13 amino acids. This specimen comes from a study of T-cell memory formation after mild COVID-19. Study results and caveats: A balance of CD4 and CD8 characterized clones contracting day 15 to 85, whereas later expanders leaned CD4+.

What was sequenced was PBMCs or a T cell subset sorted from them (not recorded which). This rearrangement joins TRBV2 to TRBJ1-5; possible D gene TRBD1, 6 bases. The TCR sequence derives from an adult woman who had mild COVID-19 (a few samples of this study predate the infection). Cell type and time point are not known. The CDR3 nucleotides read TGTGCCAGCAGGGACAGTATAGGTCAGCCCCAGCATTTT. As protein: CASRDSIGQPQHF.